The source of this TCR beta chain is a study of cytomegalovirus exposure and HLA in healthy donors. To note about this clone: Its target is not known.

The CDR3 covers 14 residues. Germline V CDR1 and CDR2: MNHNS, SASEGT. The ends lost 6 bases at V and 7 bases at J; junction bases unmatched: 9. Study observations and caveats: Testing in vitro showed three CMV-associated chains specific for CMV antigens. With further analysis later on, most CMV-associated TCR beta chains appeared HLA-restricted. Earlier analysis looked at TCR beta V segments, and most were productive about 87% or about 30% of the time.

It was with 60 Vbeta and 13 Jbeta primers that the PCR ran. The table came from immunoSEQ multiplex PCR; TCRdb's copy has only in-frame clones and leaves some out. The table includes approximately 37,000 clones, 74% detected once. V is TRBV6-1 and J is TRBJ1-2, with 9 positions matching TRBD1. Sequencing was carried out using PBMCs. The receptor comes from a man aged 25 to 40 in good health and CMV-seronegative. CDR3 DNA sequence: TGTGCCAGCAGACCCCGGGACAGGGCTATTGGCTACACCTTC. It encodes CASRPRDRAIGYTF.